Sequencing of this TCR beta chain was carried out in a study of blood T cell repertoires in COVID-19. About the research overall: The United States, Italy and Spain supplied acute and convalescent COVID-19 samples. The cDNA or gDNA used as material had been derived from T cells, B-cell-depleted T cells, or PBMCs.

Germline CDR1 SGHKS, CDR2 YYEKEE (reference sequence). This CDR3 region has 17 residues. The J segment lost 5 bases and the V segment lost 0 bases, leaving 11 bases of the junction unmatched. Under the authors' procedure: Estimation of nucleated cell counts was performed using reference gene primer amplification. The table came from immunoSEQ multiplex PCR; TCRdb's copy has only in-frame clones and leaves some out. V, J and clone size are taken as reported in that table, and D and trimming were inferred from the DNA itself. The repertoire holds over 150,000 clones, with 87% as singletons. The rearrangement uses TRBV5-5 and TRBJ2-1, with TRBD1 matching over 7 bases. The sequence was collected from an older woman who had recovered from COVID-19. Sequencing was carried out using peripheral blood. In DNA, the CDR3 is TGTGCCAGCAGCTTGGCAAAGATAGGGACAGCCGACAATGAGCAGTTCTTC. Translated: CASSLAKIGTADNEQFF.